This TCR beta chain was captured by sequencing in a study of cytomegalovirus exposure and HLA in healthy donors. Study results and limitations: With high specificity and sensitivity, the classifier reportedly diagnosed cytomegalovirus status. Some TCR beta chains (more than 150 of them) were listed as cytomegalovirus-associated.

In regard to this clone: Its antigen remains unknown. The sample holds other DNA sequences that translate to the same CDR3.

Libraries were prepared by immunoSEQ multiplex PCR; TCRdb keeps only in-frame clonotypes and omits some of them. In the table there are 60,000 or so clones, around 90% of which are singletons. CDR3 length equals 14 residues. Deletions cut 0 bases from V and 1 base from J, with 7 bases between. Germline V lookup: CDR1 SGHRS, CDR2 YFSETQ. This TCR came from a woman aged 18-29 years in good health and CMV-seronegative. J is TRBJ2-5 and V is TRBV5-1, with TRBD2 as a possible D gene (5 bases). Sequenced sample: PBMCs. The DNA for the CDR3 is TGCGCCAGCAGCTTGGCTGCGGGCCAAGAGACCCAGTACTTC. Its translation is CASSLAAGQETQYF.